These T cell receptor beta chains were read from a single sample in a study of blood T cell repertoires in COVID-19. TCRdb's copy holds only in-frame clones and misses some; the assay was immunoSEQ multiplex PCR. The sample contains tens of thousands of clones, 70% to 85% of which appear only once. The sequenced sample consisted of peripheral blood. The receptor set was obtained from a woman in her 70s with acute or convalescent COVID-19. Each CDR3 is given with its conserved first and last residue. A D gene is named only where the DNA matches it firmly. The size field is filled for only some rows; it gives once, few, many or a size class.

abundance,j_gene,v_gene,d_gene,CDR3aa,CDR3nt
.,TRBJ1-5,TRBV6-5,TRBD1,CASTDGQGLGQPQHF,TGTGCCAGCACCGACGGACAGGGTCTGGGTCAGCCCCAGCATTTT
.,TRBJ1-1,TRBV18,.,CASSQRENGNTEAFF,TGTGCCAGCTCACAGAGGGAGAATGGGAACACTGAAGCTTTCTTT
.,TRBJ1-1,TRBV7-9,.,CASTYIGDTEAFF,TGTGCCAGCACCTACATCGGGGACACTGAAGCTTTCTTT
.,TRBJ1-1,TRBV10-3,TRBD1,CAIRPGQGGRGDTEAFF,TGTGCCATCAGACCGGGACAGGGAGGGCGTGGGGACACTGAAGCTTTCTTT
.,TRBJ2-7,TRBV20-1,.,CSARPRYEQYF,TGCAGTGCTAGACCCCGCTACGAGCAGTACTTC
once,TRBJ1-4,TRBV9,TRBD1,CASSGRGQGKNLLAPTTNEKLFF,TGTGCCAGCAGCGGCCGGGGACAGGGTAAAAACCTCCTAGCTCCCACAACTAATGAAAAACTGTTTTTT
.,TRBJ2-7,TRBV19,.,CASSLDSQNYYEQYF,TGTGCCAGTAGTTTAGACAGTCAGAACTACTACGAGCAGTACTTC
.,TRBJ2-7,TRBV28,.,CASSSPTGTSYEQYF,TGTGCCAGCAGTTCCCCCACCGGGACATCCTACGAGCAGTACTTC
.,TRBJ1-5,TRBV7-6,.,CASSSGLTGQPQHF,TGTGCCAGCAGCTCCGGCCTGACGGGTCAGCCCCAGCATTTT
few,TRBJ1-6,TRBV9,TRBD1,CASSASGQGGSPLHF,TGTGCCAGCAGCGCTTCGGGACAGGGGGGTTCACCCCTCCACTTT
.,TRBJ2-3,TRBV9,TRBD1,CASTQGGQGYDTQYF,TGTGCCAGCACCCAGGGGGGACAGGGTTACGATACGCAGTATTTT
.,TRBJ2-3,TRBV7-2,.,CASSLVVSRGGVVTQYF,TGTGCCAGCAGCTTAGTCGTCTCAAGGGGGGGCGTGGTTACGCAGTATTTT
.,TRBJ2-7,TRBV5-5,.,CASSPIFGGYEQYF,TGTGCCAGCAGCCCCATTTTCGGGGGATACGAGCAGTACTTC
.,TRBJ2-3,TRBV10-3,TRBD1,CAIRDDRGVTDTQYF,TGTGCCATCAGGGACGACAGGGGAGTCACAGATACGCAGTATTTT
.,TRBJ2-1,TRBV6-5,.,CASRVSVSYNEQFF,TGTGCCAGCAGGGTAAGCGTCTCCTACAATGAGCAGTTCTTC
.,TRBJ2-1,TRBV9,TRBD1,CASSAAGTGYNEQFF,TGTGCCAGCAGCGCCGCGGGGACAGGCTACAATGAGCAGTTCTTC
.,TRBJ1-1,TRBV3-1/TRBV3-2,TRBD1,CASSPGTGISAFF,TGTGCCAGCAGCCCCGGGACAGGGATCTCAGCTTTCTTT
.,TRBJ2-3,TRBV18,TRBD1,CASSPGQDLTDTQYF,TGTGCCAGCTCACCGGGACAGGACCTCACAGATACGCAGTATTTT
few,TRBJ2-5,TRBV5-5,TRBD2,CASSWEGQETQYF,TGTGCCAGCAGCTGGGAGGGCCAAGAGACCCAGTACTTC
.,TRBJ2-7,TRBV7-2,TRBD1,CASSLGGGTGYEQYF,TGTGCCAGCAGCTTAGGGGGGGGGACAGGGTACGAGCAGTACTTC
once,TRBJ2-5,TRBV30,.,CAWSVNGGGQETQYF,TGTGCCTGGAGTGTAAACGGTGGTGGTCAAGAGACCCAGTACTTC
.,TRBJ2-5,TRBV7-9,TRBD2,CASSFSGGGSETQYF,TGTGCCAGCAGCTTTAGCGGGGGAGGGTCAGAGACCCAGTACTTC
.,TRBJ1-1,TRBV9,.,CASSGPNTEAFF,TGTGCCAGCAGCGGGCCGAACACTGAAGCTTTCTTT
.,TRBJ2-2,TRBV30,.,CAWSVAPTRGGFTGELFF,TGTGCCTGGAGTGTAGCCCCTACCCGGGGAGGCTTCACCGGGGAGCTGTTTTTT
.,TRBJ2-4,TRBV7-8,TRBD1,CASSLGGQIIAKNIQYF,TGTGCCAGCAGCTTAGGGGGACAGATCATAGCCAAAAACATTCAGTACTTC
.,TRBJ2-7,TRBV7-9,.,CASSQPNNGGNYEQYF,TGTGCCAGCAGCCAACCCAACAACGGGGGAAACTACGAGCAGTACTTC
few,TRBJ2-3,TRBV5-1,TRBD2,CASSLYPGLAGRRTDTQYF,TGCGCCAGCAGCCTATATCCGGGACTAGCGGGAAGGAGAACAGATACGCAGTATTTT
once,TRBJ2-2,TRBV15,TRBD2,CATSRDSMGLAGGRTGELFF,TGTGCCACCAGCAGAGATAGTATGGGACTAGCGGGGGGTCGTACCGGGGAGCTGTTTTTT
.,TRBJ1-6,TRBV5-4,.,CASSLAGKNSPLHF,TGTGCCAGCAGCTTGGCAGGGAAGAATTCACCCCTCCACTTT
.,TRBJ2-3,TRBV29-1,TRBD2,CSVRTSGTSDTQYF,TGCAGCGTCCGGACTAGCGGGACTTCAGATACGCAGTATTTT
.,TRBJ2-5,TRBV4-1,TRBD2,CASSPVPSGLAGEEARETQYF,TGCGCCAGCAGCCCCGTGCCCTCGGGACTAGCGGGAGAGGAAGCTCGGGAGACCCAGTACTTC
.,TRBJ1-5,TRBV12-3/TRBV12-4,.,CASRLEGNQPQHF,TGTGCCAGCAGGCTCGAGGGCAATCAGCCCCAGCATTTT
.,TRBJ1-4,TRBV13,.,CASSLNPAGKNEKLFF,TGTGCCAGCAGCCTAAACCCGGCAGGGAAGAATGAAAAACTGTTTTTT
.,TRBJ2-5,TRBV5-1,TRBD1,CASSKRTGGETQYF,TGCGCCAGCAGCAAACGGACAGGTGGAGAGACCCAGTACTTC
once,TRBJ1-2,TRBV7-2,.,CASGGYRATNYGYTF,TGTGCCAGCGGGGGTTACAGGGCTACTAACTATGGCTACACCTTC
.,TRBJ2-7,TRBV4-1,TRBD2,CASSQGLAVSYEQYF,TGCGCCAGCAGCCAAGGGCTAGCGGTCTCCTACGAGCAGTACTTC
few,TRBJ1-1,TRBV7-9,TRBD1,CASTLPGQGTIENTEAFF,TGTGCCAGCACCCTGCCCGGACAGGGAACAATAGAAAACACTGAAGCTTTCTTT
.,TRBJ2-6,TRBV30,TRBD1,CAWTPDRIGWANVLTF,TGTGCCTGGACCCCGGACAGGATAGGCTGGGCCAACGTCCTGACTTTC
.,TRBJ1-1,TRBV6-6,.,CASSYEARVEAFF,TGTGCCAGCAGTTACGAGGCGCGGGTTGAAGCTTTCTTT
.,TRBJ2-1,TRBV28,TRBD2,CASSLSGRGPKGQFF,TGTGCCAGCAGTTTGAGCGGGAGGGGTCCTAAGGGGCAGTTCTTC
.,TRBJ2-3,TRBV19,TRBD2,CASSTGTIRTDTQYF,TGTGCCAGTAGTACCGGGACTATTCGCACAGATACGCAGTATTTT
.,TRBJ2-5,TRBV7-2,.,CASTTAGTGETQYF,TGTGCCAGCACCACGGCCGGAACAGGGGAGACCCAGTACTTC
.,TRBJ1-3,TRBV5-6,.,CASSWRGGREDTIYF,TGTGCCAGCAGCTGGCGCGGGGGGAGAGAGGACACCATATATTTT
.,TRBJ1-5,TRBV28,.,CASTGVEAPVRPQHF,TGTGCCAGCACGGGAGTTGAGGCACCCGTCCGGCCCCAGCATTTT
.,TRBJ2-3,TRBV4-2,TRBD2,CASSQDHGGRVDTQYF,TGTGCCAGCAGCCAAGATCACGGCGGGAGGGTAGATACGCAGTATTTT
.,TRBJ1-2,TRBV16,.,CASSQPTGFYGYTF,TGTGCCAGCAGCCAACCGACAGGCTTCTATGGCTACACCTTC
.,TRBJ2-1,TRBV28,.,CATIGDNEQFF,TGTGCCACCATAGGGGACAATGAGCAGTTCTTC
.,TRBJ2-7,TRBV10-3,TRBD1,CAIRGTGHPYEQYF,TGTGCCATCAGAGGGACAGGCCACCCTTACGAGCAGTACTTC
.,TRBJ1-6,TRBV2,TRBD1,CARRQGPNSPLHF,TGTGCCAGGAGACAGGGACCTAATTCACCCCTCCACTTT
.,TRBJ2-3,TRBV6-1,TRBD1,CASSEPGQGANTQYF,TGTGCCAGCAGTGAACCCGGACAGGGGGCTAATACGCAGTATTTT
.,TRBJ2-7,TRBV11-2,.,CASSLVGRQYF,TGTGCCAGCAGCTTAGTCGGGAGGCAGTACTTC
.,TRBJ2-7,TRBV7-2,TRBD2,CASSWGLAGGREQYF,TGTGCCAGCAGCTGGGGACTAGCGGGGGGGAGAGAGCAGTACTTC